This entry lists 27 T cell receptor beta chains sequenced from one sample in a study of T cells in Graves' hyperthyroidism and ophthalmopathy. RNA transcripts provided the source from which TCR beta CDR3 regions were amplified. An initial round of RT-PCR targeting the TCR CDR3 relied on the HTBI primer set. TCRdb reprocessed the multiplex PCR reads via MiXCR and lists one record per CDR3 protein. The sample carries hundreds of thousands of distinct CDR3 sequences, roughly 23% recorded once. Sequencing was performed on blood. These receptors were obtained from a woman in her 70s with Graves' ophthalmopathy.

Only one count was recorded for this clonotype. A junction boundary mismatches the germline segment, possibly from a read error. V usage is TRBV7-2 and J usage is TRBJ1-1, with D perhaps matching TRBD1 (5 bases). The CDR3 length is 15 residues. Per germline, CDR1 SGHTA and CDR2 FQGNSA. As DNA, the CDR3 is TGCGCCAGCAGCCATATGACAGCTAAAAACACTGAAGCTTTCTTT. Its protein product is CASSHMTAKNTEAFF.

The CDR3 sequence: CASSRTRGPGTEAFF. Written as DNA, the CDR3 is TGCGCCAGCAGCCGGACCAGGGGGCCTGGGACTGAAGCTTTCTTT. The chain is built from TRBV5-1 and TRBJ1-1; 8 bases map to TRBD1. The germline V gene encodes CDR1 SGHRS and CDR2 YFSETQ. V was clipped by 4 bases and J by 5 bases; unmatched bases: 10. The CDR3 loop spans 15 amino acids.

In this sample, this clonotype turned up a few times. The chain employs TRBV4-1 and TRBJ1-1; D is unclear. CDR3 size: 14 residues. Germline assignment: CDR1 MGHRA and CDR2 YSYEKL. The ends were cut back, 1 base at V and 3 bases at J, with 9 bases in the middle. CDR3 nucleotides: TGCGCCAGCAGCCAAGTTGAACTTTACACTGAAGCTTTCTTT. The encoded protein is CASSQVELYTEAFF.

This chain links TRBV9 with TRBJ2-1, with 7 bases that match TRBD2. Unmatched junction bases numbered 9, after V lost 5 bases and J lost 1 base. Germline CDR1 is SGDLS and CDR2 is YYNGEE. The CDR3 loop spans 16 amino acids. CDR3 nucleotides: TGTGCCAGCAGTGTACTTTGGGGGGGATCCTACAATGAGCAGTTCTTC. Its protein product is CASSVLWGGSYNEQFF.

The sample holds a few counts of this clonotype. The chain is built from TRBV30 and TRBJ1-1, with D possibly being TRBD1 (5 bases). The V end was cut by 4 bases, the J end by 4 bases, with 28 bases between. The CDR3 contains 18 residues. Germline assignment: CDR1 GTSNPN and CDR2 SVGIG (reference sequence). The CDR3 is CAWNLRLTPPAQGTEAFF. CDR3 bases: TGTGCCTGGAACCTAAGACTGACCCCGCCCGCCCAGGGCACTGAAGCTTTCTTT.

Ten or more counts support this clonotype. V gene TRBV2 combines with J gene TRBJ2-3, with D tentatively TRBD1 or TRBD2 (5 bases each). This CDR3 region has 11 residues. Germline V gene lookup returns CDR1 SNHLY and CDR2 FYNNEI. Trimming pared 8 bases from V and 6 bases from J, leaving 9 bases between. CDR3 bases: TGTGCCAGCCGGGGCTCCGATACGCAGTATTTT. Protein: CASRGSDTQYF.

The V gene is TRBV20-1, the J gene TRBJ2-7; TRBD2 matches 8 bases. The CDR3 consists of 14 residues. Germline CDR1 reads DFQATT; CDR2 reads SNEGSKA (reference sequence). V shed 1 base, J shed 5 bases, and the junction held 7 bases outside the gene matches. CDR3: CSARVGRASHEQYF. The CDR3, as DNA: TGCAGTGCTAGAGTCGGGAGGGCCAGCCACGAGCAGTACTTC.

The V gene is TRBV7-2, the J gene TRBJ1-2; 10 bases are a match to TRBD1. The V segment lost 2 bases and the J segment 5 bases; nucleotides outside the gene matches: 2. CDR1 is SGHTA and CDR2 is FQGNSA in the germline V gene. The CDR3 spans 14 residues. CDR3 region: CASSLPGQGYGYTF. DNA for the CDR3: TGTGCCAGCAGCTTACCGGGACAGGGGTATGGCTACACCTTC.

This clonotype has more than one count but fewer than ten. J is TRBJ2-1 and V is TRBV4-3; weak D call: TRBD2 (6 bases). The CDR3 is 15 residues long. Germline V gene lookup returns CDR1 LGHNA and CDR2 YSLEER. V was clipped by 0 bases and J by 5 bases, with 11 bases between them. This CDR3 reads CASSQDLLANNEQFF. The CDR3 DNA is TGCGCCAGCAGCCAAGATCTGCTAGCGAACAATGAGCAGTTCTTC.

The V and J genes are TRBV7-8 and TRBJ2-1; tentative D call: TRBD2 (6 bases). CDR3 length: 12 residues. Trimming took 4 bases from V and 16 from J, leaving 17 bases between them. Germline-derived CDR1 and CDR2 are SGHVS and FQNEAQ. The CDR3 sequence: CASSSGRRGDFF. CDR3 in DNA: TGTGCCAGCAGCTCGGGTAGGAGGGGTGATTTCTTC.

This clonotype was seen a few times. The chain couples TRBV10-3 to TRBJ2-3; D gene unclear. Germline CDR1 ENHRY, CDR2 SYGVKD. This CDR3 contains 11 residues. The V end lost 4 bases, the J end lost 5 bases, and 4 bases lay between the germline ends. CDR3 nucleotides: TGTGCCATCAGTGTCGTAGATACGCAGTATTTT. This translates into CAISVVDTQYF.

The genes are TRBV30 and TRBJ2-7; D is unclear. The CDR3 is 12 amino acids. Trimming removed 1 base from V and 3 bases from J, with 7 bases in between. CDR1 and CDR2 from the germline V gene are GTSNPN and SVGIG (reference sequence). DNA for the CDR3: TGTGCCTGGAGTGATACGATCTACGAGCAGTACTTC. Amino acids: CAWSDTIYEQYF.

The genes are TRBV20-1 and TRBJ2-6; D unresolved. Germline assignment: CDR1 DFQATT and CDR2 SNEGSKA (reference sequence). V dropped 0 bases and J dropped 4 bases, with 10 bases sitting between them. The CDR3 totals 15 residues. The CDR3 nucleotides are TGCAGTGCTAGAGAAGCAACCTCGGGGGCCAACGTCCTGACTTTC. It codes for CSAREATSGANVLTF.

For the CDR3, the DNA is TGCAGCGTTAGTGGGAGTTTCTACGAGCAGTACTTC. Its protein product is CSVSGSFYEQYF. This chain links TRBV29-1 with TRBJ2-7; tentatively, D is TRBD2 (5 bases). V lost 5 bases to trimming and J lost 3 bases, with 11 bases between them. Germline V lookup: CDR1 SQVTM, CDR2 ANQGSEA. The CDR3 loop spans 12 amino acids.

The genes are TRBV6-1 and TRBJ1-3; 8 bases agree with TRBD1. Germline V lookup: CDR1 MNHNS, CDR2 SASEGT. The CDR3 runs to 15 residues. J gave up 4 bases and V 6 bases, and 8 bases lay outside the gene matches. The CDR3 protein is CASRTTGVGGNTIYF. CDR3 sequence (DNA): TGTGCCAGCAGAACGACAGGGGTAGGAGGAAACACCATATATTTT.

In its sample, this clonotype was seen a few times. The chain is built from TRBV11-2 and TRBJ1-1; D possibly corresponds to TRBD1 (5 bases). The CDR3 sequence is 15 residues long. In germline, CDR1 is SGHAT, CDR2 FQNNGV. The V gene lost 5 bases and the J gene lost 2 bases, with 15 bases spanning the gap. CDR3 DNA: TGTGCCAGCAGCCCGAGGGGTGGGTTCAACACTGAAGCTTTCTTT. Amino acid sequence: CASSPRGGFNTEAFF.

This clonotype was counted many times. The V and J genes are TRBV28 and TRBJ2-1, with 12 nucleotides matching TRBD2. V trimming: 6 bases; J trimming: 3 bases; junction bases outside the gene matches: 6. Germline values: CDR1 MDHEN, CDR2 SYDVKM. This CDR3 is 16 amino acids long. As DNA, the CDR3 is TGTGCCAGCAGGCTGACTAGCGGGAGAATCTACAATGAGCAGTTCTTC. It specifies CASRLTSGRIYNEQFF.

The V call is TRBV7-2, the J call TRBJ2-1; D may match TRBD1 or TRBD2 (5 bases each). Germline V gives CDR1 SGHTA, CDR2 FQGNSA. V was cut by 4 bases and J by 2 bases, with 12 bases left in between. The CDR3 length is 15 residues. The CDR3 DNA is TGTGCCAGCAGCTCCGGGACCTTCCCCTACAATGAGCAGTTCTTC. Protein: CASSSGTFPYNEQFF.

The chain links TRBV4-2 to TRBJ2-7; 8 bases line up with TRBD2. Germline lookup yields CDR1 LGHNA and CDR2 YNFKEQ. CDR3 size: 17 residues. J lost 0 bases, V lost 1 base, and 8 bases had no gene match. CDR3 DNA sequence: TGTGCCAGCAGCCAAGGTGGACTAGCCTTGAGCTCCTACGAGCAGTACTTC. Its translation is CASSQGGLALSSYEQYF.

The chain recombines TRBV7-2 with TRBJ2-2; unclear D gene. The CDR3 sequence is 16 residues long. V was pared by 5 bases and J by 14 bases, with 27 bases between. Per germline, CDR1 SGHTA and CDR2 FQGNSA. The CDR3 nucleotides read TGTGCCAGCAGCCCTGCGGCGCTAAAGATGACCGCGACCCTGTTTTTT. It is translated as CASSPAALKMTATLFF. Looking up the rest from reference TRBV7-2 and TRBJ2-2 gives the full variable domain: GAGVSQSPSNKVTEKGKDVELRCDPISGHTALYWYRQSLGQGLEFLIYFQGNSAPDKSGLPSDRFSAERTGGSVSTLTIQRTQQEDSAVYLCASSPAALKMTATLFFGEGSRLTVL.

The rearrangement uses TRBV6-1 and TRBJ2-4; D is tentatively TRBD1 or TRBD2 (6 bases each). Deletions cut 6 bases from V and 7 bases from J, with 13 bases between. The CDR3 sequence is 13 residues long. Germline CDR1 is MNHNS and CDR2 is SASEGT. CDR3 in amino acids: CASSSQGRNIQYF. Here the CDR3 DNA reads TGTGCCAGCAGCAGTCAGGGGAGGAACATTCAGTACTTC.

The chain carries TRBV19 and TRBJ1-5; D is undetermined. This CDR3 is built from 17 residues. Germline V gives CDR1 LNHDA, CDR2 SQIVND (reference sequence). V was shortened by 4 bases and J by 0 bases, with 16 bases between the two germline ends. CDR3 residues: CASSTLGSVFSNQPQHF. As DNA, the CDR3 is TGTGCCAGTAGTACCCTAGGGTCGGTTTTTAGCAATCAGCCCCAGCATTTT.

CDR3 bases: TGTGCCAGTATCAAGAGGGAGAAATACGAGCAGTACTTC. Translating gives CASIKREKYEQYF. The V call is TRBV19, the J call TRBJ2-7; tentatively, D is TRBD2 (5 bases). This CDR3 has 13 amino acids. With 7 bases removed from V and 4 bases from J, the gap between germline ends came to 14 bases. The germline gives CDR1 LNHDA, CDR2 SQIVND (reference sequence).

This clonotype was counted only a few times. The chain employs TRBV7-2 and TRBJ2-1; no clear D. V was pared by 4 bases and J by 2 bases, with 15 bases between. Germline CDR1 reads SGHTA; CDR2 reads FQGNSA. The CDR3 length is 16 residues. The CDR3 coding sequence is TGTGCCAGCAGCTCCAACCCCTCGGCGGCCTACAATGAGCAGTTCTTC. It encodes CASSSNPSAAYNEQFF.

The CDR3 region has the DNA TGTGCCAGTAGTAGCAGAGAACAGGGAATCGAGCGCACAGATACGCAGTATTTT. Its protein is CASSSREQGIERTDTQYF. V is TRBV19 and J is TRBJ2-3; maybe TRBD1 (6 bases). The CDR3 covers 18 residues. Per germline, CDR1 LNHDA and CDR2 SQIVND (reference sequence). The ends were cut back, 4 bases at V and 1 base at J, with 21 bases in the middle.

This clonotype was counted ten times or more. V is TRBV28 and J is TRBJ1-4, with D uncertain. Germline CDR1 and CDR2: MDHEN and SYDVKM. The V gene lost 3 bases and the J gene lost 6 bases, with 8 bases spanning the gap. The CDR3 extends over 13 amino acids. The CDR3, as DNA: TGTGCCAGCAGTTTCAACAACGATGAAAAACTGTTTTTT. Protein sequence: CASSFNNDEKLFF.

This clonotype came up a few times. V usage is TRBV5-4 and J usage is TRBJ2-1; TRBD2 agrees at 8 bases. Trimming cost V 3 bases and J 2 bases; bases outside gene matches: 4. CDR3 length: 15 residues. The germline V gene encodes CDR1 SGHNT and CDR2 YYREEE (reference sequence). CDR3 DNA: TGTGCCAGCAGCTCCCCGGGACTAGCCTACAATGAGCAGTTCTTC. Amino acid sequence: CASSSPGLAYNEQFF. The whole variable domain, filled in from reference TRBV5-4 and TRBJ2-1, reads ETGVTQSPTHLIKTRGQQVTLRCSSQSGHNTVSWYQQALGQGPQFIFQYYREEENGRGNFPPRFSGLQFPNYSSELNVNALELDDSALYLCASSSPGLAYNEQFFGPGTRLTVL.